What follows are 3 T cell receptor beta chains derived from one specimen sequenced in a study of cytomegalovirus exposure and HLA in healthy donors. Here immunoSEQ multiplex PCR was the method, and the copy in TCRdb shows in-frame clones only, minus some. The sample has 120,000 or so clones, around nine tenths seen once. Sequenced: PBMCs. Receptors originate from a young woman in good health and CMV-seronegative.

The V and J genes are TRBV2 and TRBJ2-7, with TRBD2 identical over 7 bases. Looked up from germline, CDR1 is SNHLY and CDR2 is FYNNEI. V lost 6 bases to trimming and J lost 6 bases; unmatched junction nucleotides: 11. The CDR3 is made up of 14 amino acids. The CDR3 DNA sequence: TGTGCCAGCAGCGGGCAGCGGGACCGGGCCGAGCAGTACTTC. This codes for CASSGQRDRAEQYF.

The chain uses TRBV11-2 and TRBJ2-2, with D perhaps TRBD1 (6 bases). Trimming stripped 5 bases from V and 5 bases from J, with 18 bases between. The germline V gene encodes CDR1 SGHAT and CDR2 FQNNGV. This CDR3 is 16 amino acids long. The CDR3 bases are TGTGCCAGCAGCCACTCGGGCAGGGGTGGAACCGGGGAGCTGTTTTTT. Translating gives CASSHSGRGGTGELFF. Filled out from reference TRBV11-2 and TRBJ2-2, the complete variable domain reads EAGVAQSPRYKIIEKRQSVAFWCNPISGHATLYWYQQILGQGPKLLIQFQNNGVVDDSQLPKDRFSAERLKGVDSTLKIQPAKLEDSAVYLCASSHSGRGGTGELFFGEGSRLTVL.

This chain links TRBV10-3 with TRBJ1-6; tentatively, D is TRBD1 (6 bases). Germline CDR1 ENHRY, CDR2 SYGVKD. V was trimmed by 3 bases and J by 10 bases, leaving 16 bases between them. This CDR3 spans 15 amino acids. The CDR3 DNA follows: TGTGCCATCAGTGAAGGACAGAGTAAAGGATCACCCCTCCACTTT. Residues: CAISEGQSKGSPLHF.